A selection of T cell receptor beta chains follows, all from one sample in a study of Ad26.COV2.S vaccination and SARS-CoV-2 variants. Assay used: immunoSEQ multiplex PCR; TCRdb lists only in-frame clones, some missing. The sample records roughly 680,000 clones, around 89% being singletons. The sample here was peripheral blood, taken in a trial of Ad26.COV2.S vaccine versus placebo. The receptors here all came from a person aged 18-60 years who received the Ad26.COV2.S COVID-19 vaccine or a placebo. Each CDR3 is given with its conserved first and last residue. The D gene is left open where the match is weak. Only some rows state a clone size, as once, few, many or a class for expanded clones.

>TRBD2|TRBJ2-3|TRBV7-9|NA
TGTGCCAGCAGCTTACGGGCTAGCGGGGATGGTGCAGATACGCAGTATTTT
CASSLRASGDGADTQYF
>NA|TRBJ1-5|TRBV4-1|NA
TGCGCCAGCAGCCAAGATCCCCCAGGGCGGGGGCCACGAGATCAGCCCCAGCATTTT
CASSQDPPGRGPRDQPQHF
>TRBD1|TRBJ2-1|TRBV5-1|NA
TGCGCCAGCAGCTTGGTGGGACAGAACTACAATGAGCAGTTCTTC
CASSLVGQNYNEQFF
>TRBD1|TRBJ2-1|TRBV6-5|NA
TGTGCCAGCAGTTACGTCAGGACAGGGGAGCAGTTCTTC
CASSYVRTGEQFF
>TRBD1|TRBJ1-1|TRBV7-6|NA
TGTGCCAGCAGCTCGGGACAGGGAAACACTGAAGCTTTCTTT
CASSSGQGNTEAFF
>NA|TRBJ1-6|TRBV5-1|NA
TGCGCCAGCAGCTTAGAGGGTCGCAGCTCACCCCTCCACTTT
CASSLEGRSSPLHF
>TRBD2|TRBJ2-3|TRBV10-3|NA
TGTGCCATCAGTGAGAGCGGGAGTACAGATACGCAGTATTTT
CAISESGSTDTQYF
>NA|TRBJ2-7|TRBV29-1|once
TGCAGCGTTGAAAGGGACTCCTACGAGCAGTACTTC
CSVERDSYEQYF
>NA|TRBJ2-7|TRBV30|few
TGTGCCTGGAATCCCGACAGTGAGAGCTCCTACGAGCAGTACTTC
CAWNPDSESSYEQYF
>TRBD2|TRBJ2-7|TRBV3-1/TRBV3-2|NA
TGTGCCAGCAGCCAAGGTTATAGACTAGCGGGTGTCTACGAGCAGTACTTC
CASSQGYRLAGVYEQYF
>TRBD1|TRBJ2-7|TRBV19|NA
TGTGCCAGTAGTATTAAGGCCGGGACAGTGACCTACGAGCAGTACTTC
CASSIKAGTVTYEQYF
>NA|TRBJ2-7|TRBV11-1|NA
TGTGCCAGCAGCTTAGGGGACGTTCCCTACGAGCAGTACTTC
CASSLGDVPYEQYF
>NA|TRBJ2-7|TRBV9|NA
TGTGCCAGCAGCGTAGGAGGGGGACCCTACGAGCAGTACTTC
CASSVGGGPYEQYF
>NA|TRBJ1-6|TRBV7-2|NA
TGTGCCAGCAGCCTAGGGGGGCCTTATTCACCCCTCCACTTT
CASSLGGPYSPLHF
>TRBD2|TRBJ2-1|TRBV24-1|NA
TGTGCCACCAGTGATTTGCCCTTAGCGGGAGGTTCCAATGAGCAGTTCTTC
CATSDLPLAGGSNEQFF
>TRBD1|TRBJ1-2|TRBV5-1|NA
TGCGCCAGCAGGTTCCGGGACAGCTATGGCTACACCTTC
CASRFRDSYGYTF
>NA|TRBJ2-3|TRBV6-5|NA
TGTGCCAGCAGTTTAAAGGGGGGGGCGATAGATACGCAGTATTTT
CASSLKGGAIDTQYF
>NA|TRBJ1-4|TRBV6-5|NA
TGTGCCAGCAGTTACGGTCCCGGGGTAACGGCTGAAAAACTGTTTTTT
CASSYGPGVTAEKLFF
>NA|TRBJ1-5|TRBV10-3|NA
TGTGCCATCAGTGAGAAGTTAGCAGGGACGGGCAATCAGCCCCAGCATTTT
CAISEKLAGTGNQPQHF
>NA|TRBJ2-6|TRBV30|NA
TGTGCCTGGATGATGGTTGGAGGGGCCAACGTCCTGACTTTC
CAWMMVGGANVLTF
>NA|TRBJ1-4|TRBV21-1|NA
TGTGCCAGCAGCTTCCGGGACAGCTTTGAAAAACTGTTTTTT
CASSFRDSFEKLFF
>NA|TRBJ2-1|TRBV4-2|NA
TGTGCCAGCAGCCAAGATTGGAGTACCTACAATGAGCAGTTCTTC
CASSQDWSTYNEQFF
>TRBD1|TRBJ1-1|TRBV5-4|NA
TGTGCCAGCAGCATACAGGGGGCCTGGACTGAAGCTTTCTTT
CASSIQGAWTEAFF
>NA|TRBJ1-2|TRBV7-2|NA
TGTGCCAGCAGCTTAGGAACGCTTTTACCGAGTGGCTACACCTTC
CASSLGTLLPSGYTF
>NA|TRBJ1-2|TRBV9|NA
TGTGCCAGCAGCGTAGGGTCTGCTCTTGGCTACACCTTC
CASSVGSALGYTF
>NA|TRBJ1-2|TRBV10-1|few
TGCGCCAGCAGTGAGTCTGAGAGCTATGGCTACACCTTC
CASSESESYGYTF
>TRBD2|TRBJ2-2|TRBV30|NA
TGTGCCTGGAGTGGACTAGCGGGAGTCACCGGGGAGCTGTTTTTT
CAWSGLAGVTGELFF
>NA|TRBJ2-7|TRBV7-9|few
TGTGCCAGCAGCTTATCCACCTACGAGCAGTACTTC
CASSLSTYEQYF
>NA|TRBJ1-2|TRBV3-1/TRBV3-2|NA
TGTGCCAGCAGCCAAGGGGTCCTGAGTGGCTACACCTTC
CASSQGVLSGYTF
>TRBD2|TRBJ2-3|TRBV18|once
TGTGCCAGCTCGTCTTCGGGACTAGAGCCAGATACGCAGTATTTT
CASSSSGLEPDTQYF
>NA|TRBJ1-2|TRBV24-1|NA
TGTGCCACCAGTGGGGCAGGCCACTATGGCTACACCTTC
CATSGAGHYGYTF
>NA|TRBJ2-1|TRBV6-4|NA
TGTGCCAGCAGCGTTAGCGGAACCGGCGACAATGAGCAGTTCTTC
CASSVSGTGDNEQFF
>NA|TRBJ2-1|TRBV18|NA
TGTGCCAGCTCGAGGACTCTATCACAAAATGAGCAGTTCTTC
CASSRTLSQNEQFF
>NA|TRBJ1-5|TRBV18|NA
TGTGCCAGCTCACCAGCAGGGGATCAGCCCCAGCATTTT
CASSPAGDQPQHF
>NA|TRBJ2-5|TRBV4-2|NA
TGTGCCAGCAGCCAAGACCCGGGTTCAACGGCGGCCCAGTACTTC
CASSQDPGSTAAQYF
>NA|TRBJ1-2|TRBV4-3|NA
TGCGCCAGCAGCCAAGTAGCGGGCGGGGATGGCTACACCTTC
CASSQVAGGDGYTF
>NA|TRBJ2-5|TRBV19|NA
TGTGCCAGTAGTATGAGTTGGGGAAGTTGGGAGACCCAGTACTTC
CASSMSWGSWETQYF
>TRBD1|TRBJ2-7|TRBV6-1|NA
TGTGCCAGCAGTGAAACGGGACAGCTACTTTCCTACGAGCAGTACTTC
CASSETGQLLSYEQYF
>TRBD1|TRBJ2-7|TRBV7-2|NA
TGTGCCAGCAGCTTAGAAAACCCAGGGGGCAGCTTCTCCTACGAGCAGTACTTC
CASSLENPGGSFSYEQYF
>NA|TRBJ2-7|TRBV6-5|few
TGTGCCAGCAGTTACTCTGCCGAGCCGAGGGCCTACGAGCAGTACTTC
CASSYSAEPRAYEQYF
>NA|TRBJ2-1|TRBV10-3|NA
TGTGCCATCAGTGAGGGAAGAGGGGCTAATGAGCAGTTCTTC
CAISEGRGANEQFF
>NA|TRBJ1-2|TRBV29-1|once
TGCAGCACAGGACAGAACTATGGCTACACCTTC
CSTGQNYGYTF
>NA|TRBJ2-6|TRBV7-2|NA
TGTGCCAGCAGAGCTGGGGCCAACGTCCTGACTTTC
CASRAGANVLTF
>NA|TRBJ2-7|TRBV19|once
TGTGCCAGTAGTATCTCCAGGGGAGGCTACGAGCAGTACTTC
CASSISRGGYEQYF
>NA|TRBJ1-5|TRBV19|NA
TGTGCCAGTACGCCCGTATATAGCAATCAGCCCCAGCATTTT
CASTPVYSNQPQHF